The rows below give T cell receptor beta chains drawn from one sample of a study of T-cell memory formation after mild COVID-19. In TCRdb, the 5' RACE reads were re-called with MiXCR into one record per CDR3 protein. The sample consists of more than 300,000 distinct CDR3 sequences, approximately 14% of them appearing once. The sequenced sample was PBMCs or a T cell subset sorted from them (not recorded which). These receptors all stem from a man aged 18 to 29 who had mild COVID-19 (a few samples of this study predate the infection). Cell type and time point are not known. The CDR3 runs from the conserved cysteine through the conserved F or W. Each record gives: D gene, J gene, V gene, clone size, CDR3 protein, CDR3 DNA. A D gene is named only where the DNA matches it firmly. For some rows the clone size is stated as once, few or many, or as a class when expanded; others skip it.

d_call: NA; j_call: TRBJ1-4; v_call: TRBV7-9; clone_size: NA; cdr3_aa: CASSGFGTTSEKLFF; cdr3_nt: TGTGCCAGCAGCGGATTCGGGACCACGTCTGAAAAACTGTTTTTT
d_call: NA; j_call: TRBJ2-7; v_call: TRBV4-3; clone_size: many; cdr3_aa: CASSQDLGVYEQYF; cdr3_nt: TGCGCCAGCAGCCAAGATCTGGGTGTTTACGAGCAGTACTTC
d_call: TRBD1; j_call: TRBJ1-2; v_call: TRBV6-5; clone_size: NA; cdr3_aa: CASSPRTGSYGYTF; cdr3_nt: TGTGCCAGCAGCCCGCGGACAGGGTCCTATGGCTACACCTTC
d_call: NA; j_call: TRBJ1-4; v_call: TRBV6-5; clone_size: few; cdr3_aa: CASSSSWEKTNEKLFF; cdr3_nt: TGTGCCAGCAGCTCGTCCTGGGAGAAGACTAATGAAAAACTGTTTTTT
d_call: NA; j_call: TRBJ2-7; v_call: TRBV5-4; clone_size: NA; cdr3_aa: CATKGGQSYEQYF; cdr3_nt: TGTGCCACTAAGGGGGGACAGAGCTACGAGCAGTACTTC
d_call: NA; j_call: TRBJ2-5; v_call: TRBV2; clone_size: few; cdr3_aa: CARQQETQYF; cdr3_nt: TGTGCCAGGCAACAAGAGACCCAGTACTTC
d_call: TRBD1; j_call: TRBJ2-3; v_call: TRBV29-1; clone_size: NA; cdr3_aa: CSVGQGRKDTQYF; cdr3_nt: TGCAGCGTAGGACAGGGGCGGAAAGATACGCAGTATTTT
d_call: NA; j_call: TRBJ1-5; v_call: TRBV12-3/TRBV12-4; clone_size: NA; cdr3_aa: CASSLSFNQPQHF; cdr3_nt: TGTGCCAGCAGTCTCAGCTTCAATCAGCCCCAGCATTTT
d_call: NA; j_call: TRBJ1-6; v_call: TRBV20-1; clone_size: NA; cdr3_aa: CSAISGQNNSPLHF; cdr3_nt: TGCAGTGCTATTTCGGGGCAGAATAATTCACCCCTCCACTTT
d_call: NA; j_call: TRBJ2-5; v_call: TRBV20-1; clone_size: NA; cdr3_aa: CSARLLVGETQYF; cdr3_nt: TGCAGTGCTAGACTTCTCGTTGGGGAGACCCAGTACTTC
d_call: TRBD2; j_call: TRBJ2-1; v_call: TRBV11-2; clone_size: NA; cdr3_aa: CASSSWTSQSHEQFF; cdr3_nt: TGTGCCAGCAGCTCCTGGACTAGCCAGTCCCATGAGCAGTTCTTC
d_call: TRBD2; j_call: TRBJ2-3; v_call: TRBV5-4; clone_size: NA; cdr3_aa: CASSFGGITDTQYF; cdr3_nt: TGTGCCAGCAGCTTCGGGGGGATCACAGATACGCAGTATTTT
d_call: NA; j_call: TRBJ2-1; v_call: TRBV29-1; clone_size: many; cdr3_aa: CSVLPTRSPNEQFF; cdr3_nt: TGCAGCGTTCTCCCGACTAGATCCCCCAATGAGCAGTTCTTC
d_call: NA; j_call: TRBJ2-3; v_call: TRBV6-1; clone_size: many; cdr3_aa: CASSEAGPPQYF; cdr3_nt: TGTGCCAGCAGTGAAGCGGGCCCGCCCCAGTATTTT
d_call: NA; j_call: TRBJ2-2; v_call: TRBV28; clone_size: NA; cdr3_aa: CASKPQGGGLTGELFF; cdr3_nt: TGTGCCAGCAAACCGCAAGGGGGGGGCCTCACCGGGGAGCTGTTTTTT
d_call: TRBD1; j_call: TRBJ2-4; v_call: TRBV5-1; clone_size: many; cdr3_aa: CASSATGGVAKNIQYF; cdr3_nt: TGCGCCAGCAGCGCGACAGGGGGCGTCGCCAAAAACATTCAGTACTTC
d_call: TRBD1; j_call: TRBJ1-1; v_call: TRBV5-1; clone_size: NA; cdr3_aa: CASSDGTGAEAFF; cdr3_nt: TGCGCCAGCAGCGACGGGACAGGGGCTGAAGCTTTCTTT
d_call: NA; j_call: TRBJ1-6; v_call: TRBV4-3; clone_size: NA; cdr3_aa: CASSQNGELSPLHF; cdr3_nt: TGCGCCAGCAGCCAGAATGGGGAGCTTTCACCCCTCCACTTT
d_call: NA; j_call: TRBJ2-2; v_call: TRBV7-2; clone_size: few; cdr3_aa: CASSLAARGTGELFF; cdr3_nt: TGTGCCAGCAGCTTAGCCGCCAGGGGCACCGGGGAGCTGTTTTTT
d_call: NA; j_call: TRBJ2-5; v_call: TRBV5-6; clone_size: NA; cdr3_aa: CASSLGGGVETQYF; cdr3_nt: TGTGCCAGCAGCTTGGGAGGGGGAGTCGAGACCCAGTACTTC
d_call: NA; j_call: TRBJ2-2; v_call: TRBV5-1; clone_size: NA; cdr3_aa: CASSLGSYGNTGELFF; cdr3_nt: TGCGCCAGCAGCTTGGGGTCTTACGGGAATACCGGGGAGCTGTTTTTT
d_call: TRBD1; j_call: TRBJ1-1; v_call: TRBV10-2; clone_size: NA; cdr3_aa: CASSEPRDRGQGNEAFF; cdr3_nt: TGCGCCAGCAGTGAGCCTCGGGACAGGGGGCAAGGAAATGAAGCTTTCTTT
d_call: NA; j_call: TRBJ1-2; v_call: TRBV5-5; clone_size: NA; cdr3_aa: CASSFDRSSPPGYTF; cdr3_nt: TGTGCCAGCAGTTTCGACAGGTCCAGCCCCCCGGGCTACACCTTC
d_call: NA; j_call: TRBJ1-4; v_call: TRBV30; clone_size: NA; cdr3_aa: CAWSTGPDEKLFF; cdr3_nt: TGTGCCTGGAGTACAGGGCCGGATGAAAAACTGTTTTTT
d_call: TRBD1; j_call: TRBJ1-2; v_call: TRBV6-6; clone_size: NA; cdr3_aa: CASVGIEAGGSRYGYTF; cdr3_nt: TGTGCCAGCGTAGGTATAGAAGCAGGGGGTTCCCGCTATGGCTACACCTTC
d_call: NA; j_call: TRBJ1-2; v_call: TRBV6-1; clone_size: few; cdr3_aa: CASSESGSYGYTF; cdr3_nt: TGTGCCAGCAGTGAATCGGGTTCCTATGGCTACACCTTC
d_call: TRBD1; j_call: TRBJ2-7; v_call: TRBV20-1; clone_size: NA; cdr3_aa: CSATRDSQKSEQYF; cdr3_nt: TGCAGTGCAACAAGGGACAGTCAAAAGTCGGAGCAGTACTTC
d_call: NA; j_call: TRBJ2-3; v_call: TRBV7-9; clone_size: NA; cdr3_aa: CASSLVVDTYTDTQYF; cdr3_nt: TGTGCCAGCAGCTTAGTTGTGGACACCTACACAGATACGCAGTATTTT
d_call: TRBD1; j_call: TRBJ2-1; v_call: TRBV6-2/TRBV6-3; clone_size: NA; cdr3_aa: CASDRGFYNEQFF; cdr3_nt: TGTGCCAGCGACAGGGGGTTTTACAATGAGCAGTTCTTC
d_call: TRBD2; j_call: TRBJ2-1; v_call: TRBV10-1; clone_size: NA; cdr3_aa: CASSTGGGLYNEQFF; cdr3_nt: TGCGCCAGCAGCACGGGAGGGGGGCTTTACAATGAGCAGTTCTTC
d_call: TRBD2; j_call: TRBJ2-4; v_call: TRBV12-3/TRBV12-4; clone_size: few; cdr3_aa: CASSSRLAGKNIQYF; cdr3_nt: TGTGCCAGCAGTTCGAGACTAGCGGGGAAGAACATTCAGTACTTC
d_call: TRBD1; j_call: TRBJ2-1; v_call: TRBV11-2; clone_size: few; cdr3_aa: CASSRDRTEDEQFF; cdr3_nt: TGTGCCAGCAGTCGGGACAGGACCGAGGATGAGCAGTTCTTC
d_call: NA; j_call: TRBJ1-1; v_call: TRBV6-5; clone_size: few; cdr3_aa: CASTTSGGAMNTEAFF; cdr3_nt: TGTGCCAGCACTACCTCCGGGGGGGCGATGAACACTGAAGCTTTCTTT
d_call: NA; j_call: TRBJ2-6; v_call: TRBV7-6; clone_size: NA; cdr3_aa: CASSPGHNGANVLTF; cdr3_nt: TGTGCCAGCAGCCCCGGACACAACGGGGCCAACGTCCTGACTTTC
d_call: TRBD2; j_call: TRBJ2-1; v_call: TRBV11-2; clone_size: NA; cdr3_aa: CASHLSGGLYNEQFF; cdr3_nt: TGTGCCAGCCACCTTAGCGGGGGATTATACAATGAGCAGTTCTTC
d_call: NA; j_call: TRBJ2-5; v_call: TRBV6-1; clone_size: few; cdr3_aa: CASRTGDSQETQYF; cdr3_nt: TGTGCCAGCAGAACGGGGGACTCTCAAGAGACCCAGTACTTC
d_call: TRBD1; j_call: TRBJ1-1; v_call: TRBV5-1; clone_size: few; cdr3_aa: CASSWGRAGGTEAFF; cdr3_nt: TGCGCCAGCAGCTGGGGTCGGGCAGGGGGCACTGAAGCTTTCTTT
d_call: TRBD1; j_call: TRBJ2-3; v_call: TRBV12-3/TRBV12-4; clone_size: NA; cdr3_aa: CASKPGQHTDTQYF; cdr3_nt: TGTGCCAGTAAGCCGGGACAGCACACAGATACGCAGTATTTT
d_call: NA; j_call: TRBJ2-1; v_call: TRBV5-1; clone_size: few; cdr3_aa: CASSLAIPRLAYNEQFF; cdr3_nt: TGCGCCAGCAGCTTGGCCATCCCGCGGCTGGCCTACAATGAGCAGTTCTTC
d_call: NA; j_call: TRBJ1-1; v_call: TRBV5-4; clone_size: NA; cdr3_aa: CASSLVAGWMNTEAFF; cdr3_nt: TGTGCCAGCAGCTTGGTTGCGGGCTGGATGAACACTGAAGCTTTCTTT
d_call: NA; j_call: TRBJ1-1; v_call: TRBV6-6; clone_size: NA; cdr3_aa: CASTPAGNTEAFF; cdr3_nt: TGTGCCAGCACTCCCGCAGGGAACACTGAAGCTTTCTTT
d_call: NA; j_call: TRBJ2-3; v_call: TRBV12-3/TRBV12-4; clone_size: few; cdr3_aa: CASSLNPSTDTQYF; cdr3_nt: TGTGCCAGCAGTTTAAATCCTAGCACAGATACGCAGTATTTT
d_call: TRBD2; j_call: TRBJ2-2; v_call: TRBV6-2/TRBV6-3; clone_size: NA; cdr3_aa: CASTAGTSSRAGELFF; cdr3_nt: TGTGCCAGCACTGCCGGGACTAGTAGTAGAGCCGGGGAGCTGTTTTTT
d_call: TRBD1; j_call: TRBJ2-2; v_call: TRBV11-2; clone_size: NA; cdr3_aa: CASSASGTGRELFF; cdr3_nt: TGTGCCAGCAGCGCCTCCGGGACAGGGAGGGAGCTGTTTTTT
d_call: NA; j_call: TRBJ2-7; v_call: TRBV5-1; clone_size: few; cdr3_aa: CASSPGIYSYEQYF; cdr3_nt: TGCGCCAGCAGCCCCGGGATATACTCCTACGAGCAGTACTTC
d_call: NA; j_call: TRBJ2-3; v_call: TRBV11-2; clone_size: many; cdr3_aa: CASSLLGLVSTDTQYF; cdr3_nt: TGTGCCAGCAGCCTTCTTGGCTTGGTGAGCACAGATACGCAGTATTTT
d_call: NA; j_call: TRBJ2-4; v_call: TRBV20-1; clone_size: few; cdr3_aa: CSAPGPVAKNIQYF; cdr3_nt: TGCAGTGCTCCCGGGCCGGTAGCCAAAAACATTCAGTACTTC
d_call: NA; j_call: TRBJ2-1; v_call: TRBV9; clone_size: few; cdr3_aa: CASSVQNREQFF; cdr3_nt: TGTGCCAGCAGTGTTCAGAATCGCGAGCAGTTCTTC
d_call: NA; j_call: TRBJ1-1; v_call: TRBV9; clone_size: many; cdr3_aa: CASSPREGLYTEAFF; cdr3_nt: TGTGCCAGCAGCCCGCGAGAAGGGTTATACACTGAAGCTTTCTTT
d_call: NA; j_call: TRBJ1-6; v_call: TRBV3-1; clone_size: NA; cdr3_aa: CASSQDPALGSPLHF; cdr3_nt: TGTGCCAGCAGCCAAGACCCGGCGTTGGGTTCACCCCTCCACTTT
d_call: TRBD2; j_call: TRBJ2-5; v_call: TRBV5-1; clone_size: few; cdr3_aa: CASSWGTSGTLGQETQYF; cdr3_nt: TGCGCCAGCAGCTGGGGGACTAGCGGGACCCTAGGCCAAGAGACCCAGTACTTC
d_call: NA; j_call: TRBJ2-7; v_call: TRBV27; clone_size: NA; cdr3_aa: CASSFKGGYEQYF; cdr3_nt: TGTGCCAGCAGTTTTAAGGGTGGATACGAGCAGTACTTC
d_call: NA; j_call: TRBJ1-1; v_call: TRBV7-8; clone_size: few; cdr3_aa: CASSFYRFLGRSEAFF; cdr3_nt: TGTGCCAGCAGCTTCTACAGGTTCTTGGGGAGGTCTGAAGCTTTCTTT
d_call: NA; j_call: TRBJ2-3; v_call: TRBV7-2; clone_size: NA; cdr3_aa: CASTFSRGRGTDTQYF; cdr3_nt: TGTGCCAGCACCTTTTCTAGGGGTAGGGGCACAGATACGCAGTATTTT